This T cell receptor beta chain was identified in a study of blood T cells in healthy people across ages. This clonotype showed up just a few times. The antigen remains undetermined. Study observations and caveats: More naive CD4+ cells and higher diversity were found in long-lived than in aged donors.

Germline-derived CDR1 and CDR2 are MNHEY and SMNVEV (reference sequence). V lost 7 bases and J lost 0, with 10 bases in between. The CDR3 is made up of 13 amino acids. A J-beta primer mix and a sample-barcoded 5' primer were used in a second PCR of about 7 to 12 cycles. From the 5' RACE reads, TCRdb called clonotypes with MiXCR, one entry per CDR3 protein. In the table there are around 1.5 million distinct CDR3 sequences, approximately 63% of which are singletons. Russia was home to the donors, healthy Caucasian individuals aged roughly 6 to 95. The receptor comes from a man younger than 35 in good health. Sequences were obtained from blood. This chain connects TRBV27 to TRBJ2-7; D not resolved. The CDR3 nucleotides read TGTGCCAGCATGGACCAGGACTCCTACGAGCAGTACTTC. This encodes CASMDQDSYEQYF.